Listed below are T cell receptor beta chains from one sample, sequenced in a study of neurological immune-mediated disorders. A single record per CDR3 protein comes from TCRdb applying MiXCR to the 5' RACE reads. In the table there are approximately 46,000 distinct CDR3 sequences, more than 8.5% of which are singletons. Sequencing was performed on PBMCs. The receptors shown here come from a middle-aged woman in good health. The CDR3 runs from the conserved cysteine through the conserved F or W. A D gene is named only where the DNA matches it firmly. For some rows the clone size is stated as once, few or many, or as a class when expanded; others skip it.

V	D	J	size	DNA	CDR3
TRBV12-3/TRBV12-4	TRBD1	TRBJ1-2	medium-sized	TGTGCCAGCAGCCTGACAGGGAATGGCTACACCTTC	CASSLTGNGYTF
TRBV12-3/TRBV12-4	.	TRBJ1-5	many	TGTGCCAGCAGTTCCAGCGGGGGGCGAGTAGGCAATCAGCCCCAGCATTTT	CASSSSGGRVGNQPQHF
TRBV2	TRBD1	TRBJ1-2	many	TGTGCCAGCACTGGGACAGGTGGGAACTATGGCTACACCTTC	CASTGTGGNYGYTF
TRBV12-3/TRBV12-4	TRBD1	TRBJ1-5	.	TGTGTCAACAGCTCGGGACAGGGAAGGCGACAGCCCCAGCATTTT	CVNSSGQGRRQPQHF
TRBV14	.	TRBJ2-4	many	TGTGCCAGCAGCCAAGTTACGGGGGGCAAGGGCAAAAACATTCAGTACTTC	CASSQVTGGKGKNIQYF
TRBV5-1	TRBD1	TRBJ2-2	few	TGCGCCAGCAGCGGTGGACAGGGGATGATCCCCGGGGAGCTGTTTTTT	CASSGGQGMIPGELFF
TRBV2	TRBD1	TRBJ2-2	many	TGTGCCAGCAAAAGGGACAGGGGGAACACCGGGGAGCTGTTTTTT	CASKRDRGNTGELFF
TRBV6-2/TRBV6-3	.	TRBJ1-5	many	TGTGCCAGCAGTCAAACCCTACAGGGAGTCAGCAATCAGCCCCAGCATTTT	CASSQTLQGVSNQPQHF
TRBV20-1	.	TRBJ1-1	many	TGCAGTGCCACTGTGGGCGCGGGGGCTTTCTTT	CSATVGAGAFF
TRBV10-1	TRBD1	TRBJ2-3	many	TGCGCCAGCAGGAGGGGACAGGGCACAGATACGCAGTATTTT	CASRRGQGTDTQYF
TRBV9	TRBD1	TRBJ2-7	many	TGTGCCAGCAGCCCAGGGGGCGCCCGCTACGAGCAGTACTTC	CASSPGGARYEQYF
TRBV15	.	TRBJ2-5	many	TGTGCCACCAGCAGAGATTGGGAGACCCAGTACTTC	CATSRDWETQYF
TRBV2	.	TRBJ2-7	.	TGTGCCAGCAGTGGACTCCGCTCCTACGAGCAGTACTTC	CASSGLRSYEQYF
TRBV5-1	.	TRBJ2-7	many	TGCGCCAGCAGCACCAACCAGGGGTACGAGCAGTACTTC	CASSTNQGYEQYF
TRBV7-9	.	TRBJ2-5	.	TGTGCCAGCAGCTTAGCACAGAGCGAGCAAGAGACCCAGTACTTC	CASSLAQSEQETQYF
TRBV7-7	.	TRBJ2-5	.	TGTGCTAGCAGCTCAGACCAAGAGACCCAGTACTTC	CASSSDQETQYF
TRBV5-6	.	TRBJ1-2	many	TGTGCCAGCAGCTCCGGAGGGGGTTCCCACTACTTCGGCTACACCTTC	CASSSGGGSHYFGYTF
TRBV5-1	TRBD1	TRBJ2-2	many	TGCGCCAGCAGCTTGGGACAGGGGTCCGGGGAGCTGTTTTTT	CASSLGQGSGELFF
TRBV5-5	TRBD1	TRBJ2-2	.	TGTGTCAGCAGCGCCAGGGGACAGATAAACACCTGGGAGCTGTTTTTT	CVSSARGQINTWELFF
TRBV19	.	TRBJ1-4	.	TGTGCCAGTAGTCAGACCATCAATGAAAAACTGTTTTTT	CASSQTINEKLFF
TRBV7-8	.	TRBJ2-7	.	TGTGCCAGCAGCACTCGCTGGACTGGCGATTACGAGCAGTACTTC	CASSTRWTGDYEQYF
TRBV7-2	.	TRBJ1-2	.	TGTGTCAGCAGCTTACTCGGGGGTCAGGTTGATGGCTACACCTTC	CVSSLLGGQVDGYTF
TRBV7-8	TRBD2	TRBJ2-2	many	TGTGCCAGCAGCAGGGGACTAGCGGGGGGGCCCCACACCGGGGAGCTGTTTTTT	CASSRGLAGGPHTGELFF
TRBV5-6	.	TRBJ1-4	many	TGTGCCAGCAGCTCCCGGGTGCGCGGGGCAACTAATGAAAAACTGTTTTTT	CASSSRVRGATNEKLFF
TRBV2	.	TRBJ1-1	many	TGTGCCAGCAGTGGTGAGGGAGGCACTGAAGCTTTCTTT	CASSGEGGTEAFF
TRBV20-1	.	TRBJ2-2	many	TGCAGTGCGCAAGGTCAGCACAGTAACACCGGGGAGCTGTTTTTT	CSAQGQHSNTGELFF
TRBV4-3	.	TRBJ2-1	few	TGCGCCAGCAGCCAAGATAGCCTGGGGGGTTACAATGAGCAGTTCTTC	CASSQDSLGGYNEQFF
TRBV4-3	.	TRBJ2-3	many	TGCGCCAGCAGCCAAGACCACGGGACTGGGGACAGCACAGATACGCAGTATTTT	CASSQDHGTGDSTDTQYF
TRBV24-1	TRBD2	TRBJ2-1	many	TGTGCCACCAGTGATACGACGGGAGGGCCGGATAATGAGCAGTTCTTC	CATSDTTGGPDNEQFF
TRBV12-3/TRBV12-4	.	TRBJ1-6	many	TGTGCCAGCAGTTTTCCTAATTCACCCCTCCACTTT	CASSFPNSPLHF